This TCR beta chain appears in the sequencing data of a study of cytomegalovirus exposure and HLA in healthy donors. Vbeta (60) and Jbeta (13) primers were used in the PCR. Method: immunoSEQ multiplex PCR; TCRdb's copy keeps in-frame clones and lacks some. The sample consists of roughly 150,000 clones, 80% to 85% of them appearing once. V lost 4 bases and J lost 5; bases outside the gene matches: 10. The CDR3 sequence is 15 residues long. The germline V gene has CDR1 KGHSH and CDR2 LQKENI. The source material was PBMCs. The chain couples TRBV18 to TRBJ1-2, with TRBD1 matching 7 bases. The receptor was isolated from a man aged 50 to 60 in good health and CMV-seropositive. The CDR3 DNA is TGTGCCAGCTCACAGGGGGCAGCGCAGGGATATGGCTACACCTTC. This codes for CASSQGAAQGYGYTF.